This T cell receptor (beta chain) appears in the sequencing data of a study of post-analysis software for immune sequencing data. General observations from the study: Comparison of patients with controls showed five TRBV segments more frequent in patients, TRBV5-6, TRBV5-1 and TRBV20-1 among them.

Carried by the TCR beta cDNA libraries were unique molecular identifiers. TCRdb processed the PCR reads anew with MiXCR; each CDR3 protein has one entry. The top ten clones hold around 0.56% of a sample with approximately 730,000 distinct CDR3 sequences, 30% of them seen once. Trimming stripped 1 base from V and 2 bases from J, with 14 bases between. CDR1 and CDR2 from the germline V gene are DFQATT and SNEGSKA (reference sequence). This CDR3 is 15 amino acids long. Of note for this clonotype: Its specificity is not known.

The material sequenced was blood. J is TRBJ1-1 and V is TRBV20-1; weak D call: TRBD1 (5 bases). The receptor was isolated from a girl aged 10-17 years with multiple sclerosis. CDR3 sequence (DNA): TGCAGTGCTAGAGCGTATGGGACCGCCAACACTGAAGCTTTCTTT. The encoded protein is CSARAYGTANTEAFF.